The T cell receptor (beta chain) under discussion was sequenced for a study of T-cell reconstitution after alpha-beta-depleted transplantation in children. Study results and limitations: Alpha-beta T cells present about two months after transplant were reported to originate from several hundred expanded graft clones.

Construction of the TCRbeta library involved unique molecular identifiers. TCRdb reanalysed the PCR reads using MiXCR and keeps one entry per CDR3 protein. The table lists 550,000 to 800,000 distinct CDR3 sequences, 13% of them singletons. With V trimmed by 4 bases and J by 0 bases, 13 bases remained unmatched. The germline V gene has CDR1 SGHRS and CDR2 YFSETQ. The CDR3 spans 19 residues. This clonotype was observed a few times. Its antigen is not identified. Sample: PBMCs, taken before TCRalphabeta/CD19-depleted stem cell transplant. The TCR originated in a girl aged 2-10 years with congenital amegakaryocytic thrombocytopenia, due to receive a stem cell transplant. This chain links TRBV5-1 with TRBJ2-5; 12 bases fit TRBD2. The CDR3 is CASSPRGTSGPLYQETQYF. As DNA, the CDR3 is TGCGCCAGCAGCCCCAGAGGGACTAGCGGGCCTTTGTACCAAGAGACCCAGTACTTC.